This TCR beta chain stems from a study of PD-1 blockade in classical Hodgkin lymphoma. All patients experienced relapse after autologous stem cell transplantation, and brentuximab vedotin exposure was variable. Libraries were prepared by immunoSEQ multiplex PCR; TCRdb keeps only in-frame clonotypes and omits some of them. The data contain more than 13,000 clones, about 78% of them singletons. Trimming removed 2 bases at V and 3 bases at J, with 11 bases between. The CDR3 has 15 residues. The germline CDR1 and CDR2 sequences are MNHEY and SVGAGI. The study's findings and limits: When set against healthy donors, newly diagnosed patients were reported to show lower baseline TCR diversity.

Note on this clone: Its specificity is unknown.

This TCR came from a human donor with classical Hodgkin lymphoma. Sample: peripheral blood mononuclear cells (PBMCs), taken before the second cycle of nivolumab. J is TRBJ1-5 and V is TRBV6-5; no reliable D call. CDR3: CASSYGPGNNQPQHF. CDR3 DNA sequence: TGTGCCAGCAGTTACGGGCCAGGCAACAATCAGCCCCAGCATTTT.